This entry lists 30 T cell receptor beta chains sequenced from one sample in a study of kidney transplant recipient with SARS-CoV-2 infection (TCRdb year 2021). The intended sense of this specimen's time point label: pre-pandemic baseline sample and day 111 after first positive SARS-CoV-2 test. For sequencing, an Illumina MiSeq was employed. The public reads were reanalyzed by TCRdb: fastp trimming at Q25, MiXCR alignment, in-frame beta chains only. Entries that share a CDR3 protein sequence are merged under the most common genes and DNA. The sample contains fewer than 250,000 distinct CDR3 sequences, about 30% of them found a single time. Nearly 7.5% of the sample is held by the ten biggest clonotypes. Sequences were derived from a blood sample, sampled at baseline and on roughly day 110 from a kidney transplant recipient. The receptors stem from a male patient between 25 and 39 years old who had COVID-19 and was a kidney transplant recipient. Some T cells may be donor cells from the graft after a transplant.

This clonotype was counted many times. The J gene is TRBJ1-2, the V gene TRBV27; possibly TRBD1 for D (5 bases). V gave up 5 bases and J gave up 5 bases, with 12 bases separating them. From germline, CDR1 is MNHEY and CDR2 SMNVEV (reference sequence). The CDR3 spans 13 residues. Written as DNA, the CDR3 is TGTGCCAGCAGTGCGACAGATGAATATGGCTACACCTTC. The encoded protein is CASSATDEYGYTF.

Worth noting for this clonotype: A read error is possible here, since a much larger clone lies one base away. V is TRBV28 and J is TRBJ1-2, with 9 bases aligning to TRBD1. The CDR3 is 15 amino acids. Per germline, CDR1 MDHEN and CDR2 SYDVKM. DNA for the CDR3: TGTGCCAGCAGTTTACCGGGACAGGGAAACTATGGCTGCACCTTC. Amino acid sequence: CASSLPGQGNYGCTF.

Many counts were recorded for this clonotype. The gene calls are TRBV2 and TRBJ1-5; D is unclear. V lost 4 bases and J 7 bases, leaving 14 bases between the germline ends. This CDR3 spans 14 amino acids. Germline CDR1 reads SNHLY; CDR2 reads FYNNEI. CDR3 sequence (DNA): TGTGCCAGCAGTGGACGGAGTGGATTCCAGCCCCAGCATTTT. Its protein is CASSGRSGFQPQHF.

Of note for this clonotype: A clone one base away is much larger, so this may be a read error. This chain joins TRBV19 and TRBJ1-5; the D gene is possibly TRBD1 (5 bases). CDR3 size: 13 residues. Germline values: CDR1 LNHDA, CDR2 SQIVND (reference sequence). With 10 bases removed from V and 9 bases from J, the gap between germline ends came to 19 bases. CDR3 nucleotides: TGTGCCACTGGGAAGGGGCTCGATCGGCCCCAGCATTTT. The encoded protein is CATGKGLDRPQHF.

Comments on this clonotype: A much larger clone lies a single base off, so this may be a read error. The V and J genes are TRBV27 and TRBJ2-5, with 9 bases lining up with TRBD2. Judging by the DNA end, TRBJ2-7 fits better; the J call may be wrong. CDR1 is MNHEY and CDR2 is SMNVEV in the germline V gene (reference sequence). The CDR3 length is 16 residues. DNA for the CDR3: TGTACCAGCAGCCCCCGGCCCCCGGGACTAGCAGGCGAGCAGTACTTC. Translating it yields CTSSPRPPGLAGEQYF.

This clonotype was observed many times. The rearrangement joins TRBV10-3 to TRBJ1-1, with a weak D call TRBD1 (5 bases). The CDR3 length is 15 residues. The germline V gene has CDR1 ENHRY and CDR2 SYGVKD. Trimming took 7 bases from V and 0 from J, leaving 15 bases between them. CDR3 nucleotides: TGTGCCATCAAAAACGGCGGGGCGATGAACACTGAAGCTTTCTTT. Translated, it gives CAIKNGGAMNTEAFF.

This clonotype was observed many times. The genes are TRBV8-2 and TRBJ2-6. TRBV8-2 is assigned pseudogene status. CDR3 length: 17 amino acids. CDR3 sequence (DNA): TGTGGCAGGATCGTCAGGATAACACAAAGTCGGGCCAACGTCCTGACTTTC. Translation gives CGRIVRITQSRANVLTF.

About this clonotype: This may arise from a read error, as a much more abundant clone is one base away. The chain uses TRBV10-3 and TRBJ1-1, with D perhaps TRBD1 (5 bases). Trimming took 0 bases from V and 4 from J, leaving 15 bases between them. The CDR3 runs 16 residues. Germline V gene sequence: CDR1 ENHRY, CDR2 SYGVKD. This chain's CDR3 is CAISESGGMSGTEAFF. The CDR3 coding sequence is TGTGCCATCAGTGAGTCGGGGGGAATGAGCGGCACTGAAGCTTTCTTT.

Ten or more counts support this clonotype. The CDR3 loop reads CASSSTGGGELFF. CDR3 coding DNA: TGTGCCAGCAGCTCAACGGGAGGCGGGGAGCTGTTTTTT. The J gene is TRBJ2-2, the V gene TRBV7-3; 7 bases fit TRBD2. Germline values: CDR1 SGHTA, CDR2 FQGTGA. V shed 4 bases, J shed 7 bases, and the junction held 3 bases outside the gene matches. The CDR3 has 13 residues.

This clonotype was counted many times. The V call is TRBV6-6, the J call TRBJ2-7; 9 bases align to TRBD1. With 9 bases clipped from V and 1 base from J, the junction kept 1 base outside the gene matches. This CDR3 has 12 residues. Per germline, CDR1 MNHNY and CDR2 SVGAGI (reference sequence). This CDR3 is CASGQGSYEQYF. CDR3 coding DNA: TGTGCCAGTGGACAGGGGTCCTACGAGCAGTACTTC.

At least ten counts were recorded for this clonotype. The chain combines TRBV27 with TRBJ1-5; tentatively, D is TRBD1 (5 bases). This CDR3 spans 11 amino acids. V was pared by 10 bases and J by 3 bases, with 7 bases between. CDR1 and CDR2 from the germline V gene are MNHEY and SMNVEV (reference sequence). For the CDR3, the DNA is TGTGCCATCGGGGCCAATCAGCCCCAGCATTTT. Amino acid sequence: CAIGANQPQHF.

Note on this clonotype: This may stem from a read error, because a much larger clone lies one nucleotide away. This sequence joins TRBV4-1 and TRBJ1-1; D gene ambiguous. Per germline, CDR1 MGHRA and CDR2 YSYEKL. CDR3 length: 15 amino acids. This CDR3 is CASSHPLFGNTGAFF. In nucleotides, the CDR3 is TGCGCCAGCAGCCACCCACTGTTCGGGAACACTGGAGCTTTCTTT.

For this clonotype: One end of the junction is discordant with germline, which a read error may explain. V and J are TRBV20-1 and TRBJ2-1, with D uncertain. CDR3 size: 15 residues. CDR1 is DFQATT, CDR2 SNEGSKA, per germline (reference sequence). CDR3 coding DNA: TGCAGTGCTAGAGTACTGAACTCTGCCGACAATGGGCAGTTCTTC. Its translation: CSARVLNSADNGQFF.

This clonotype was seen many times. The CDR3 loop is CASSITPLKDEAFF. Written as DNA, the CDR3 is TGTGCCAGTAGTATAACCCCCTTAAAGGATGAAGCTTTCTTT. V and J are TRBV19 and TRBJ1-1, with D unclear. From germline, CDR1 is LNHDA and CDR2 SQIVND (reference sequence). This CDR3 spans 14 amino acids. Trimming cost V 2 bases and J 7 bases, with 14 bases left between them.

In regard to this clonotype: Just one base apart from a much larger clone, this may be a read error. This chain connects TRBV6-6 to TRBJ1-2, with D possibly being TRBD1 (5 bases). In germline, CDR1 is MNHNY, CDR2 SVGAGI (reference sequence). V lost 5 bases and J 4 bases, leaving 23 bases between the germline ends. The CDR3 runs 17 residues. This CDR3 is CASSGEAGGGKTYGYTF. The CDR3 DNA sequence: TGTGCCAGCAGTGGCGAGGCAGGTGGGGGAAAGACCTATGGCTACACCTTC.

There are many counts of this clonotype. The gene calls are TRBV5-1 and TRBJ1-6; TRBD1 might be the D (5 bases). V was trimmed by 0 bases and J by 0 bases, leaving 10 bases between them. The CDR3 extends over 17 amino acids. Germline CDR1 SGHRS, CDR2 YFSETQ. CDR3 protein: CASSLEGLSSYNSPLHF. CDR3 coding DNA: TGCGCCAGCAGCTTGGAGGGACTGAGCTCCTATAATTCACCCCTCCACTTT.

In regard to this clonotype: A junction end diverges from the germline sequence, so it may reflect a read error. The CDR3 here is CASSLAYNEQCF. CDR3 coding DNA: TGCGCCAGCAGCCTAGCCTACAATGAGCAGTGCTTC. This chain uses TRBV5-1 with TRBJ2-1; the D gene is possibly TRBD2 (5 bases). The germline CDR1 and CDR2 sequences are SGHRS and YFSETQ. This CDR3 contains 12 residues.

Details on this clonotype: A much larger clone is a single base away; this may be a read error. DNA for the CDR3: TGCACCAGCAGCTTGGCTTTGCGGATGCCACCGGGGAGAGAGCAGTACTTC. Its translation is CTSSLALRMPPGREQYF. The chain carries TRBV5-1 and TRBJ2-7; possibly TRBD2 for D (5 bases). Germline CDR1 and CDR2: SGHRS and YFSETQ. The length of the CDR3 is 17 residues.

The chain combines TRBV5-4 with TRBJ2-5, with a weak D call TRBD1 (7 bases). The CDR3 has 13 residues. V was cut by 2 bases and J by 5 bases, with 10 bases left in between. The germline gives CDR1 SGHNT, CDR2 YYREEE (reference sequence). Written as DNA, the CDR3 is TGTGCCAGCAGCTTCGCAGGGGGGGAGACCCAGTACTTC. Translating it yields CASSFAGGETQYF.

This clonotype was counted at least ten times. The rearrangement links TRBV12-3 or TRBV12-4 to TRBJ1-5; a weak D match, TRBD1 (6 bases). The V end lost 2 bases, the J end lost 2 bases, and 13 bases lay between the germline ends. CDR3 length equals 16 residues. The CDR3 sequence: CASSLSLGGGNQPQHF. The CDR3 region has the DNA TGTGCCAGCAGTTTATCCCTTGGGGGCGGCAATCAGCCCCAGCATTTT.

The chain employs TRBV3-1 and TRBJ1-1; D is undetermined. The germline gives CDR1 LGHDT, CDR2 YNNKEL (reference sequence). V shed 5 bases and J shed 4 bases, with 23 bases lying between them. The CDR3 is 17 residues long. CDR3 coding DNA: TGTGCCAGCAGCAAAATAGATCCCATTTCAACTCGCACTGAAGCTTTCTTT. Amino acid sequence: CASSKIDPISTRTEAFF.

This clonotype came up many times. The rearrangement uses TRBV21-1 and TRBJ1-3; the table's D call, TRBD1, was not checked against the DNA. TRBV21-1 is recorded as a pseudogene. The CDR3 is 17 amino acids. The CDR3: CASSAKTGTGWKDTIYF. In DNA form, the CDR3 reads TGTGCCAGCAGCGCAAAAACCGGGACAGGGTGGAAGGACACCATATATTTT.

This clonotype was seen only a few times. The CDR3 protein is CAISESIPADSPGDGYTF. The DNA of the CDR3 is TGTGCCATCAGTGAGTCGATCCCAGCTGACAGTCCGGGAGATGGCTACACCTTC. V usage is TRBV10-3 and J usage is TRBJ1-2; weak D call: TRBD1 (5 bases). CDR3 length: 18 amino acids. The germline V and J ends were trimmed by 0 bases and 6 bases, with 23 bases remaining between them. Germline CDR1 reads ENHRY; CDR2 reads SYGVKD.

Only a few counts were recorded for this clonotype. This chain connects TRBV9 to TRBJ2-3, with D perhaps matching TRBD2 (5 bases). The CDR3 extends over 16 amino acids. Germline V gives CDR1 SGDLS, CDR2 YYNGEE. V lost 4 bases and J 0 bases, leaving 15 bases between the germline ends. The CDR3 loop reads CASSPPGGPSTDTQYF. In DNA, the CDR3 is TGTGCCAGCAGCCCTCCTGGCGGGCCTAGCACAGATACGCAGTATTTT.

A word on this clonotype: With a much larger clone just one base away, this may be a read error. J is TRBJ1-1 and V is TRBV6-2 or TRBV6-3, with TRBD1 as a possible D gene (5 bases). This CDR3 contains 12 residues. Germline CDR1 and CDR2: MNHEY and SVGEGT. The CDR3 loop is CASSLGVTKAFF. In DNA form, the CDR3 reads TGTGCCAGCAGTTTGGGGGTCACTAAAGCTTTCTTT.

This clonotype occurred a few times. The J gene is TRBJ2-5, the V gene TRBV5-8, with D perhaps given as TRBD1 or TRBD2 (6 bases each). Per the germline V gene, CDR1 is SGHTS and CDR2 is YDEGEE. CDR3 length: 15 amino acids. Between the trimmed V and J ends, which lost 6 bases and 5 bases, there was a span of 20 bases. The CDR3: CASTYGGGQGETQYF. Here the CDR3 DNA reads TGTGCCAGCACCTACGGAGGGGGGCAGGGGGAGACCCAGTACTTC.

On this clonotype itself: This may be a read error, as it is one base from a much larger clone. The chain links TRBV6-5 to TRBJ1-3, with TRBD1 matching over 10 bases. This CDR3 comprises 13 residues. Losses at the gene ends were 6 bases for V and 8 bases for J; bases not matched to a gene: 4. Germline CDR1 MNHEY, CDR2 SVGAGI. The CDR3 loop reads CASRDRGSDTIYF. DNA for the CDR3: TGTGCCAGCAGGGACAGGGGGTCGGACACCATATATTTT.

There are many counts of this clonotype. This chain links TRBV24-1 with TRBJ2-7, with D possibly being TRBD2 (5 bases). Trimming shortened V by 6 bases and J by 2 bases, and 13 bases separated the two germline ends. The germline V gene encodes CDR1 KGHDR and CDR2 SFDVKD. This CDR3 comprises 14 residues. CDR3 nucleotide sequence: TGTGCCACCAGTTCTTCGAGGAGGACCTACGAGCAGTACTTC. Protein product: CATSSSRRTYEQYF.

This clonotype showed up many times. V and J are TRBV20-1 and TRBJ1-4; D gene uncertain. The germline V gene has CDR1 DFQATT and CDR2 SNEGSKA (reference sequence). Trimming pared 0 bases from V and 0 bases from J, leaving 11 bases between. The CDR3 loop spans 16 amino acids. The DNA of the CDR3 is TGCAGTGCTAGAGAAGGCCAGACTGCAACTAATGAAAAACTGTTTTTT. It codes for CSAREGQTATNEKLFF.

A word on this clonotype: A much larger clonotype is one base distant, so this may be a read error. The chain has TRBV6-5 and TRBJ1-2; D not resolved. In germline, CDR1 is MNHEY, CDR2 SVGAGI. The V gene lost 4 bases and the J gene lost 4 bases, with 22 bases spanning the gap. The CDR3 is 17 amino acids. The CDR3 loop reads CASSSPAECRRTYGYTF. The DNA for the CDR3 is TGTGCCAGCAGTTCTCCAGCGGAATGTAGAAGGACCTATGGCTACACCTTC.